This T cell receptor (beta chain) was sequenced during a study of blood T cell repertoires in COVID-19. Study as a whole: The United States, Italy and Spain were the sources of the acute and convalescent COVID-19 samples. T cells, B-cell-depleted T cells, or PBMCs supplied cDNA or gDNA.

This CDR3 spans 14 amino acids. V lost 0 bases and J 13 bases, leaving 16 bases between the germline ends. Looked up from germline, CDR1 is MNHEY and CDR2 is SVGEGT. As handled by the study authors: Estimation of nucleated cell counts was performed using reference gene primer amplification. Profiling relied on immunoSEQ multiplex PCR, and the TCRdb table lists in-frame clones only, not all of them. V and J calls and clone size are copied from that table; D and trimming were computed from the DNA. The data hold some 160,000 clones, with 85% observed a single time. Patients in Seattle were enrolled during active infection, then followed longitudinally.

The sample comprised peripheral blood. The V and J genes are TRBV6-2 or TRBV6-3 and TRBJ1-5; no clear D. This TCR was recovered from a woman older than 75 with COVID-19, enrolled during active disease. The CDR3 DNA is TGTGCCAGCAGTTACTCGAGAGCCCAGGTGCCACAGCATTTT. Encoded protein: CASSYSRAQVPQHF.